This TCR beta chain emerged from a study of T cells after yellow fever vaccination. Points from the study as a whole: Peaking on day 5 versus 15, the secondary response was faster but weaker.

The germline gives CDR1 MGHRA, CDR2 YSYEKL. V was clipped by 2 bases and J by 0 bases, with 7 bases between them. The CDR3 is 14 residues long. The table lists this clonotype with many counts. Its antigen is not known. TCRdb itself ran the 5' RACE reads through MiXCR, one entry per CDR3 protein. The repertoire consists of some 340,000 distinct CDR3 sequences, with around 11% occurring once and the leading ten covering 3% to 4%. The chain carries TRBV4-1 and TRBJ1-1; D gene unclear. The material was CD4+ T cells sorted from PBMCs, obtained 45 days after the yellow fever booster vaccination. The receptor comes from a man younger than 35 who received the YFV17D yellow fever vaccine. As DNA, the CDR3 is TGCGCCAGCAGCCAAAGGGCCCTGAACACTGAAGCTTTCTTT. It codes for CASSQRALNTEAFF.